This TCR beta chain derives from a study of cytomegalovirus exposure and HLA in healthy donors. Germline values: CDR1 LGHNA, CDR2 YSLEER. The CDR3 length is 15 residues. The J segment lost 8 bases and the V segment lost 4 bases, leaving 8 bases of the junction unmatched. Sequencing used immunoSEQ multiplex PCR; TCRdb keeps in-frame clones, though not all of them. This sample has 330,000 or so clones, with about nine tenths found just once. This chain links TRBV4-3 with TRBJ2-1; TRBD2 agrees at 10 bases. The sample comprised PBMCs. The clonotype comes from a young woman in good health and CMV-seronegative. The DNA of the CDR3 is TGCGCCAGCAGCCCCCGCCTAGCGGGAGTTCATGAGCAGTTCTTC. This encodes CASSPRLAGVHEQFF.